This T cell receptor beta chain was sequenced for a study of early T cells in non-severe SARS-CoV-2 infection. At the level of the study: Chains stayed unpaired after sequencing of bulk RNA from unsorted whole blood.

Each cDNA molecule carried a unique molecular identifier. MiXCR, run by TCRdb on the 5' RACE reads, gives a single entry per CDR3 protein. The sample consists of tens of thousands of distinct CDR3 sequences, around 5.4% of them appearing once. The germline V gene encodes CDR1 SGDLS and CDR2 YYNGEE. Trimming left V 2 bases short and J 5 bases short, with 10 bases between. The CDR3 spans 14 residues. This clonotype was seen at least ten times. The rearrangement joins TRBV9 to TRBJ1-4; D gene uncertain. The clonotype comes from an adult who was a healthcare worker with PCR-confirmed SARS-CoV-2 infection or an uninfected control (not recorded which). Sample: whole blood. In DNA, the CDR3 is TGTGCCAGCAGCGTGCGGGGTCAGAATGAAAAACTGTTTTTT. Translating gives CASSVRGQNEKLFF. The variable domain in full, completed from reference TRBV9 and TRBJ1-4, reads DSGVTQTPKHLITATGQRVTLRCSPRSGDLSVYWYQQSLDQGLQFLIQYYNGEERAKGNILERFSAQQFPDLHSELNLSSLELGDSALYFCASSVRGQNEKLFFGSGTQLSVL.